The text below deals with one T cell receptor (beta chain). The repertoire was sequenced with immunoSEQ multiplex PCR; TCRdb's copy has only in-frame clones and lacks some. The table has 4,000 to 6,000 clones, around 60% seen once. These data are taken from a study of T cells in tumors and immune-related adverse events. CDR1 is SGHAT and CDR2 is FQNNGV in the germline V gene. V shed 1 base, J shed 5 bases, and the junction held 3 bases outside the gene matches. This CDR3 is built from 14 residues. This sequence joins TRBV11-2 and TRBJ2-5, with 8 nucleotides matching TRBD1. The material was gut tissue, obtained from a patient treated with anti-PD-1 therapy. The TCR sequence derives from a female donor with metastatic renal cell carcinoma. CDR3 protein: CASSLGRTGETQYF. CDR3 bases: TGTGCCAGCAGCTTAGGCCGGACAGGGGAGACCCAGTACTTC.